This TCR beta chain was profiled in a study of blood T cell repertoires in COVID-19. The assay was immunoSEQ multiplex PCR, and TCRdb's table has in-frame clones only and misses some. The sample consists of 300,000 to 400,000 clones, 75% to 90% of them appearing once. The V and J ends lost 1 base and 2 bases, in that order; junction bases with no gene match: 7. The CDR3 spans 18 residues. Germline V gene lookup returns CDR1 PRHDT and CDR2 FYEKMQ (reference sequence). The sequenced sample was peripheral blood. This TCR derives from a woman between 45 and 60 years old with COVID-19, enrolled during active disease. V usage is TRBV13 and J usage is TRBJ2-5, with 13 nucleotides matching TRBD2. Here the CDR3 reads CASSLVTGTSGKQETQYF. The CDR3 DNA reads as TGTGCCAGCAGCTTAGTGACGGGGACTAGCGGGAAACAAGAGACCCAGTACTTC.